Below are 31 T cell receptor beta chains sequenced from a single sample in a study of T cell clonality in common variable immunodeficiency. TCRdb's table, derived via immunoSEQ multiplex PCR, lists solely in-frame clones and lacks some. The profile covers tens of thousands of clones, none occurring a single time. The sample comprised peripheral blood mononuclear cells. The origin of the receptors is a person aged 18 to 70 in good health.

This clone was found a few times. The read ends 3 residues shy of where the CDR3 ends; the end is completed using the germline J gene. The rearrangement uses TRBV29-1 and TRBJ1-4; D possibly corresponds to TRBD1 (5 bases). Germline values: CDR1 SQVTM, CDR2 ANQGSEA. The CDR3 extends over 13 amino acids. V lost 4 bases and J 8 bases, leaving 14 bases between the germline ends. The CDR3 DNA, read in part, is TGCAGCGTTGGACGGCAGGGCGCCGAAAAA. Translation gives CSVGRQGAEK. The CDR3 in full is CSVGRQGAEKLFF.

This clone was counted many times. The CDR3 end is not reached by the read, which stops 3 residues before it; the germline J gene fills it in. The V gene is TRBV20-1, the J gene TRBJ2-7, with 7 positions matching TRBD2. The CDR3 consists of 12 residues. CDR1 and CDR2 (germline): DFQATT, SNEGSKA (reference sequence). V was pared by 4 bases and J by 3 bases, with 3 bases of the junction left unmatched. CDR3 region: CSATLAVYEQYF. The sequenced part of the CDR3 DNA is TGCAGTGCTACGCTAGCGGTCTACGAG.

The table lists this clone with a few counts. Coverage ceases 3 residues before the CDR3 finishes, and the germline J gene fills in the end. The J gene is TRBJ2-6, the V gene TRBV7-1, with 13 bases matching TRBD2. TRBV7-1 is an ORF; its function is uncertain. This CDR3 region has 20 residues. J gave up 2 bases and V 2 bases, and 9 bases lay outside the gene matches. The DNA read from the CDR3 is TGTGCCAGCAGCTCAACCCCGGGACTAGCGGGGATGGCTGGGGCCAACGTC. It is translated as CASSSTPGLAGMAGANV. The full-length CDR3 reads as CASSSTPGLAGMAGANVLTF.

This clone was observed many times. The read terminates 3 residues ahead of where the CDR3 ends, so the germline J gene completes it. The V and J genes are TRBV5-1 and TRBJ2-3; 10 bases line up with TRBD1. V gave up 2 bases and J gave up 3 bases; unmatched junction bases: 6. The CDR3 has 16 residues. CDR1 and CDR2 from the germline V gene are SGHRS and YFSETQ. The CDR3 region is CASSFSTGGGTDTQYF. Partial CDR3 DNA: TGCGCCAGCAGCTTCTCGACAGGGGGCGGTACAGATACG. Combining the CDR3 with reference TRBV5-1 and TRBJ2-3 gives the whole variable domain KAGVTQTPRYLIKTRGQQVTLSCSPISGHRSVSWYQQTPGQGLQFLFEYFSETQRNKGNFPGRFSGRQFSNSRSEMNVSTLELGDSALYLCASSFSTGGGTDTQYFGPGTRLTVL.

The sample holds many counts of this clone. The observed sequence ends 3 residues before the CDR3 terminus, with the missing tail filled in from the germline J gene. The chain carries TRBV20-1 and TRBJ2-1, with 10 bases fitting TRBD1. The CDR3 runs 15 residues. Germline V gives CDR1 DFQATT, CDR2 SNEGSKA (reference sequence). V shed 1 base, J shed 4 bases, and the junction held 4 bases outside the gene matches. The chain's CDR3 is CSARGRTGGYNEQFF. The sequenced part of the CDR3 DNA is TGCAGTGCTAGAGGCCGGACAGGGGGGTACAATGAG.

This clone was seen repeatedly, ten times or more. The read falls 3 residues short of the CDR3 end, and the missing part is taken from the germline J gene. The chain uses TRBV5-4 and TRBJ2-3; 12 nucleotides line up with TRBD2. The CDR3 sequence is 16 residues long. CDR1 and CDR2 from the germline V gene are SGHNT and YYREEE (reference sequence). After removal of 1 base from V and 4 bases from J, the junction contained 4 bases not matched to a gene. The CDR3 reads CASSLKASGGADTQYF. The DNA read from the CDR3 is TGTGCCAGCAGCTTGAAGGCTAGCGGGGGGGCAGATACG.

At least ten counts were recorded for this clone. Read data end 3 residues before the CDR3 end; the end is taken from the germline J gene. The chain has TRBV29-1 and TRBJ1-4; possible D gene TRBD1, 6 bases. V lost 7 bases and J lost 0, with 15 bases in between. This CDR3 has 15 amino acids. Germline V lookup: CDR1 SQVTM, CDR2 ANQGSEA. CDR3: CSGREKGATNEKLFF. CDR3 DNA, as far as it was read: TGCAGCGGTAGGGAAAAGGGGGCAACTAATGAAAAA.

This clone was counted between two and nine times. The CDR3 extends 3 residues past the end of the read, so its final part is completed from the germline J gene. V and J are TRBV20-1 and TRBJ1-1; a possible D gene is TRBD1 (5 bases). This CDR3 has 12 amino acids. Germline CDR1 is DFQATT and CDR2 is SNEGSKA (reference sequence). The CDR3: CSAREVYREAFF. The DNA read from the CDR3 is TGCAGTGCTAGAGAGGTGTACAGGGAA.

This clone was recorded at least ten times. The missing CDR3 end, 3 residues past where the read stops, is filled in from the germline J gene. V is TRBV2 and J is TRBJ2-1; TRBD2 matches 9 bases. Germline V gene data show CDR1 as SNHLY and CDR2 as FYNNEI. Unmatched junction bases numbered 6, after V lost 4 bases and J lost 5 bases. This CDR3 region has 15 residues. The CDR3 bases that were read are TGTGCCAGCAGTGCTCCTAGCGGGATAAACAATGAG. Protein: CASSAPSGINNE. The entire CDR3 protein reads CASSAPSGINNEQFF.

This clone showed up many times. The read halts 3 residues ahead of the CDR3 end, with the missing end drawn from the germline J gene. The rearrangement links TRBV7-3 to TRBJ2-2; a weak D match, TRBD2 (7 bases). Germline values: CDR1 SGHTA, CDR2 FQGTGA. V lost 5 bases, J lost 1 base, and 14 bases lay in between. This CDR3 has 16 residues. The CDR3 DNA, read in part, is TGTGCCAGCAGCAGGGAGGGGGGGCGGAACACCGGGGAG. This gives the protein CASSREGGRNTGE. The full-length CDR3 reads as CASSREGGRNTGELFF.

This clone was counted at least ten times. The read is 3 residues too short to cover the CDR3 end, so that end is filled in from the germline J gene. The chain carries TRBV7-2 and TRBJ2-4, with D maybe TRBD1 (5 bases). Germline CDR1 reads SGHTA; CDR2 reads FQGNSA. The CDR3 loop spans 12 amino acids. CDR3 DNA, as far as it was read: TGTGCCAGCAGCTTAGGCCAGGGAACT. Translation gives CASSLGQGT. In full, the CDR3 is CASSLGQGTQYF.

This clone was seen only a few times. The read gets to within 3 residues of the CDR3 end, and the germline J gene fills in the rest. The rearrangement joins TRBV5-5 to TRBJ2-3, with D maybe TRBD1 (6 bases). V was cut by 5 bases and J by 8 bases, with 12 bases left in between. Germline V gene lookup returns CDR1 SGHKS and CDR2 YYEKEE (reference sequence). This CDR3 has 12 amino acids. The chain's CDR3 is CASRDSYVTQYF. CDR3 bases read: TGTGCCAGCAGGGACAGTTATGTTACG.

This clone was observed at least ten times. The CDR3 extends 3 residues past the end of the read, so its final part is completed from the germline J gene. This chain connects TRBV5-4 to TRBJ2-3; TRBD1 matches at 9 bases. The CDR3 consists of 13 residues. Germline V gene lookup returns CDR1 SGHNT and CDR2 YYREEE (reference sequence). J gave up 5 bases and V 5 bases, and 3 bases lay outside the gene matches. The CDR3 protein is CASRTGGIDTQYF. The CDR3 DNA, read in part, is TGTGCCAGCAGGACAGGGGGGATAGATACG. Using reference TRBV5-4 and TRBJ2-3 for the parts outside the CDR3, the full variable domain is ETGVTQSPTHLIKTRGQQVTLRCSSQSGHNTVSWYQQALGQGPQFIFQYYREEENGRGNFPPRFSGLQFPNYSSELNVNALELDDSALYLCASRTGGIDTQYFGPGTRLTVL.

This clone has at least ten counts. The CDR3 end is not reached by the read, which stops 3 residues before it; the germline J gene fills it in. The chain couples TRBV7-2 to TRBJ1-5, with TRBD1 matching 7 bases. Germline V lookup: CDR1 SGHTA, CDR2 FQGNSA. The V and J ends lost 0 bases and 5 bases, in that order; junction bases with no gene match: 7. The CDR3 spans 16 residues. The part of the CDR3 DNA that was read is TGTGCCAGCAGCTTAGCTGGGACAGAGACTTATCAGCCC. This encodes CASSLAGTETYQP. The complete CDR3 sequence is CASSLAGTETYQPQHF.

Many counts were recorded for this clone. Coverage ceases 3 residues before the CDR3 finishes, and the germline J gene fills in the end. The gene calls are TRBV5-1 and TRBJ2-1; TRBD1 matches at 8 bases. The CDR3 contains 13 residues. V lost 7 bases to trimming and J lost 8 bases; unmatched junction nucleotides: 8. Germline V gene sequence: CDR1 SGHRS, CDR2 YFSETQ. The CDR3 loop reads CASGHPGGDEQFF. The DNA read from the CDR3 is TGCGCCAGCGGTCATCCAGGGGGCGATGAG.

This clone was seen repeatedly, ten times or more. Read sequence stops 3 residues before the CDR3 end, and the germline J gene provides the missing end. The V gene is TRBV6-4, the J gene TRBJ2-1; 9 nucleotides align to TRBD1. The CDR3 covers 16 residues. Germline V gene sequence: CDR1 MRHNA, CDR2 SNTAGT. The ends lost 2 bases at V and 0 bases at J; junction bases unmatched: 2. CDR3 bases read: TGTGCCAGCAGTGACGAGACAGGGGGCTCCTACAATGAG. It yields the protein CASSDETGGSYNE. The full CDR3 is CASSDETGGSYNEQFF.

In its sample, this clone was seen many times. The CDR3 is cut off 3 residues early in the read; its end comes from the germline J gene. The V gene is TRBV19, the J gene TRBJ2-1; 7 bases fit TRBD1. V lost 5 bases, J lost 5 bases, and 9 bases stayed unmatched. The CDR3 totals 15 residues. Per germline, CDR1 LNHDA and CDR2 SQIVND (reference sequence). The DNA read from the CDR3 is TGTGCCAGTAGTGAGACAGGGTACCCCCACAATGAG. It specifies CASSETGYPHNE. The whole CDR3 sequence reads CASSETGYPHNEQFF. Looking up the rest from reference TRBV19 and TRBJ2-1 gives the full variable domain: DGGITQSPKYLFRKEGQNVTLSCEQNLNHDAMYWYRQDPGQGLRLIYYSQIVNDFQKGDIAEGYSVSREKKESFPLTVTSAQKNPTAFYLCASSETGYPHNEQFFGPGTRLTVL.

This clone was observed at least ten times. From the germline J gene comes the end of the CDR3, since the read stops 3 residues before it. The chain carries TRBV19 and TRBJ2-1, with 13 bases matching TRBD2. Trimming at V came to 7 bases and at J to 8 bases, leaving 11 bases not matched to a gene. The CDR3 is 16 residues long. Germline V CDR1 and CDR2: LNHDA, SQIVND (reference sequence). The CDR3 is CASTPLAGGKVDEQFF. The sequenced CDR3 bases are TGTGCCAGTACCCCACTAGCGGGGGGGAAGGTCGATGAG.

This clone was detected many times. The sequenced fragment ends 3 residues before the CDR3 boundary, so the rest is inferred from the germline J gene. The chain uses TRBV15 and TRBJ2-1; 7 positions agree with TRBD2. CDR3 length: 15 residues. Germline CDR1 is LNHNV and CDR2 is YYDKDF (reference sequence). Losses at the gene ends were 5 bases for V and 3 bases for J; bases not matched to a gene: 7. CDR3 DNA, as far as it was read: TGTGCCACCAGCTTGGGGGGGTCTCGCTACAATGAG. Its translation: CATSLGGSRYNE. The complete CDR3 sequence is CATSLGGSRYNEQFF. The full variable domain, with the rest looked up from reference TRBV15 and TRBJ2-1, is DAMVIQNPRYQVTQFGKPVTLSCSQTLNHNVMYWYQQKSSQAPKLLFHYYDKDFNNEADTPDNFQSRRPNTSFCFLDIRSPGLGDTAMYLCATSLGGSRYNEQFFGPGTRLTVL.

This clone was detected many times. Read coverage stops 3 residues before the CDR3 terminus; the germline J gene supplies the remainder. This sequence joins TRBV6-2 or TRBV6-3 and TRBJ2-2; D may be TRBD2 (5 bases). The CDR3 sequence is 14 residues long. V was pared by 7 bases and J by 8 bases, with 17 bases between. CDR1 and CDR2 (germline): MNHEY, SVGEGT. The CDR3 bases that were read are TGTGCCAGCATCTCACCTACAACTAGGGGGGAG. As protein: CASISPTTRGE. The entire CDR3 protein is CASISPTTRGELFF.

In this sample, this clone turned up many times. The CDR3 end lies 3 residues beyond the end of the read and is filled in from the germline J gene. The J gene is TRBJ2-7, the V gene TRBV12-3 or TRBV12-4, with 11 bases aligning to TRBD1. The CDR3 covers 16 residues. Germline trimming cut 5 bases from V and 4 bases from J; bases unmatched to any gene: 10. CDR3 sequence reads: CASSRSSRDRGYEQYF. The sequenced part of the CDR3 DNA is TGTGCCAGCAGTAGATCATCCAGGGACAGGGGGTACGAG.

CDR3 bases read: TGTGCCAGCAGCATAGGACTAGCGGGGGCGAACACCGGGGAG. It translates to CASSIGLAGANTGE. The full CDR3 protein reads CASSIGLAGANTGELFF. The chain is built from TRBV7-7 and TRBJ2-2, with 13 bases aligning to TRBD2. The CDR3 goes on 3 residues after the read ends, and that part is filled in from the germline J gene. Germline CDR1 is SSHAT and CDR2 is FNYEAQ (reference sequence). With 5 bases clipped from V and 0 bases from J, the junction kept 3 bases outside the gene matches. This CDR3 is built from 17 residues.

There are many counts of this clone. Read data end 3 residues before the CDR3 end; the end is taken from the germline J gene. V and J are TRBV10-3 and TRBJ2-3, with a tentative D call TRBD2 (5 bases). Germline V gene lookup returns CDR1 ENHRY and CDR2 SYGVKD. There are 16 residues in the CDR3. V was pared by 0 bases and J by 1 base, with 11 bases between. CDR3 DNA (partial): TGTGCCATCAGTGAGTCACCGGGGTTTGGCACAGATACG. It is translated as CAISESPGFGTDT. The CDR3 reads in full as CAISESPGFGTDTQYF.

This clone appeared many times. One end of the junction fails to match germline, which may point to a read error. From the germline J gene comes the end of the CDR3, since the read stops 3 residues before it. This chain links TRBV7-7 with TRBJ2-5, with 16 bases aligning to TRBD2. The CDR3 runs 16 residues. Germline values: CDR1 SSHAT, CDR2 FNYEAQ (reference sequence). The part of the CDR3 DNA that was read is TGTGCTAGCAGCTCGGGACTAGCGGGGGGGTCAGAGACC. Translating gives CASSSGLAGGSET. In full, the CDR3 reads CASSSGLAGGSETQYF. The full variable domain, its missing parts supplied by reference TRBV7-7 and TRBJ2-5, is GAGVSQSPRYKVTKRGQDVTLRCDPISSHATLYWYQQALGQGPEFLTYFNYEAQPDKSGLPSDRFSAERPEGSISTLTIQRTEQRDSAMYRCASSSGLAGGSETQYFGPGTRLLVL.

Of note for this clone: Read sequence stops 3 residues before the CDR3 end, and the germline J gene provides the missing end. V usage is TRBV20-1 and J usage is TRBJ1-5, with 9 bases matching TRBD1. V was clipped by 8 bases and J by 4 bases; unmatched bases: 6. In germline, CDR1 is DFQATT, CDR2 SNEGSKA (reference sequence). The CDR3 has 13 residues. CDR3 protein: CSIPDRGNQPQHF. CDR3 bases read: TGCAGTATACCGGACAGGGGAAATCAGCCC.

This clone was seen many times. Read sequence stops 3 residues before the CDR3 end, and the germline J gene provides the missing end. The V and J genes are TRBV5-4 and TRBJ1-1, with D perhaps matching TRBD1 (5 bases). Trimming stripped 4 bases from V and 2 bases from J, with 15 bases between. The CDR3 length is 15 residues. From germline, CDR1 is SGHNT and CDR2 YYREEE (reference sequence). The covered CDR3 bases are TGTGCCAGCAGCCAGATAGACAGAATTAACACTGAA. Translation gives CASSQIDRINTE. The whole CDR3 reads CASSQIDRINTEAFF.

This clone has ten or more counts. The read finishes 3 residues shy of the CDR3 end, and the germline J gene is used to complete it. The J gene is TRBJ2-3, the V gene TRBV14; weak D call: TRBD2 (5 bases). This CDR3 comprises 15 residues. CDR1 SGHDN and CDR2 FVKESK come from the germline V gene. Between the trimmed V and J ends, which lost 4 bases and 1 base, there was a span of 12 bases. The covered CDR3 bases are TGTGCCAGCAGCCTCTATGGGCGGGGCACAGATACG. As protein: CASSLYGRGTDT. The CDR3 in full is CASSLYGRGTDTQYF.

Only a few counts were recorded for this clone. Read coverage stops 3 residues before the CDR3 terminus; the germline J gene supplies the remainder. The rearrangement links TRBV18 to TRBJ2-7; D possibly corresponds to TRBD1 (6 bases). Per the germline V gene, CDR1 is KGHSH and CDR2 is LQKENI. V was pared by 0 bases and J by 2 bases, with 14 bases between. This CDR3 contains 16 residues. CDR3 residues: CASSPPQGTLTYEQYF. CDR3 DNA, as far as it was read: TGTGCCAGCTCACCACCTCAGGGGACCTTAACCTACGAG.

This clone was seen a handful of times. The sequenced fragment ends 3 residues before the CDR3 boundary, so the rest is inferred from the germline J gene. V usage is TRBV20-1 and J usage is TRBJ1-5; 9 bases are shared with TRBD1. CDR3 length equals 15 residues. CDR1 and CDR2 from the germline V gene are DFQATT and SNEGSKA (reference sequence). V was clipped by 6 bases and J by 0 bases; unmatched bases: 6. Here the CDR3 reads CSAKQGALSNQPQHF. Incomplete CDR3 DNA: TGCAGTGCCAAACAGGGGGCCCTTAGCAATCAGCCC.

This clone was picked up many times. The missing CDR3 end, 3 residues past where the read stops, is filled in from the germline J gene. The chain uses TRBV5-4 and TRBJ2-3; D might be TRBD1 (5 bases). The CDR3 runs to 16 residues. Germline CDR1 SGHNT, CDR2 YYREEE (reference sequence). The V end lost 0 bases, the J end lost 1 base, and 12 bases lay between the germline ends. The CDR3 bases that were read are TGTGCCAGCAGCTTGGCCAAGGGGCCCGGCACAGATACG. This translates into CASSLAKGPGTDT. The full-length CDR3 reads as CASSLAKGPGTDTQYF. Together with reference TRBV5-4 and TRBJ2-3, the CDR3 gives the full variable domain: ETGVTQSPTHLIKTRGQQVTLRCSSQSGHNTVSWYQQALGQGPQFIFQYYREEENGRGNFPPRFSGLQFPNYSSELNVNALELDDSALYLCASSLAKGPGTDTQYFGPGTRLTVL.

Comment on this clone: Sequencing ends 3 residues short of the CDR3 end; the germline J gene provides the rest. This chain joins TRBV7-2 and TRBJ1-6, with D possibly TRBD1 on 6 matching bases. The CDR3 extends over 13 amino acids. V lost 4 bases and J 9 bases, leaving 10 bases between the germline ends. Germline V gene data show CDR1 as SGHTA and CDR2 as FQGNSA. The sequenced part of the CDR3 DNA is TGTGCCAGCAGCTCCTGGACAGCTTCACCC. Its protein product is CASSSWTASP. The entire CDR3 is CASSSWTASPLHF.